The 15 T cell receptor beta chains in this list originate from one sample, sequenced in a study of breast tumors, draining lymph nodes, adjacent tissues. Breast cancer patients provided tissue from their axillary draining lymph nodes. TCRdb reanalysed the multiplex PCR reads using MiXCR and keeps one entry per CDR3 protein. The sample consists of 150,000 to 250,000 distinct CDR3 sequences, around 33% of them appearing once. The sequenced sample consisted of axillary lymph node tissue. The receptors originated from a female donor with breast cancer. Some clones in this sample may be carry-over from other donors' samples.

Ten or more counts support this clonotype. This sequence joins TRBV20-1 and TRBJ2-1; 8 bases line up with TRBD1. There are 16 residues in the CDR3. Germline CDR1 DFQATT, CDR2 SNEGSKA (reference sequence). V lost 6 bases, J lost 9 bases, and 19 bases stayed unmatched. The CDR3: CSAPTSPGQVISEQFF. For the CDR3, the DNA is TGCAGTGCCCCTACTAGCCCGGGACAGGTAATCAGTGAGCAGTTCTTC.

In its sample, this clonotype was seen many times. V is TRBV20-1 and J is TRBJ2-3, with D unresolved. The CDR3 loop spans 16 amino acids. The germline CDR1 and CDR2 sequences are DFQATT and SNEGSKA (reference sequence). With 3 bases removed from V and 8 bases from J, the gap between germline ends came to 24 bases. DNA for the CDR3: TGCAGTGCTAGGGAAGGATCCCCGGCCACATGGGGTACGCAGTATTTT. Amino acids: CSAREGSPATWGTQYF.

Comments on this clonotype: Because the CDR3's place on the DNA is in doubt, the DNA is left out and the CDR3 is given as listed by TCRdb. The CDR3 sequence is CASSFYICSARVDRLPGSPLHF. The chain employs TRBV7-6 and TRBJ1-6; TRBD1, the table's D call, lacks a check against the DNA. Germline V CDR1 and CDR2: SGHVS, FNYEAQ. A total of 22 residues make up the CDR3, ends included.

At least ten counts were recorded for this clonotype. CDR3 coding DNA: TGTGCCAGCTCACCTACGGCAGGGTCTGGGGCCAACGTCCTGACTTTC. It specifies CASSPTAGSGANVLTF. The chain employs TRBV18 and TRBJ2-6; perhaps TRBD1 as D (5 bases). Trimming took 3 bases from V and 1 from J, leaving 10 bases between them. This CDR3 spans 16 amino acids. CDR1 and CDR2 from the germline V gene are KGHSH and LQKENI.

There are many counts of this clonotype. The chain carries TRBV7-9 and TRBJ2-7, with 8 bases fitting TRBD2. CDR3 length equals 14 residues. Germline CDR1 and CDR2: SEHNR and FQNEAQ (reference sequence). Unmatched junction bases numbered 5, after V lost 5 bases and J lost 2 bases. The CDR3: CASSTRAGAYEQYF. The CDR3, as DNA: TGTGCCAGCAGCACACGAGCGGGGGCCTACGAGCAGTACTTC. Full variable domain (remainder filled in from reference TRBV7-9 and TRBJ2-7): DTGVSQNPRHKITKRGQNVTFRCDPISEHNRLYWYRQTLGQGPEFLTYFQNEAQLEKSRLLSDRFSAERPKGSFSTLEIQRTEQGDSAMYLCASSTRAGAYEQYFGPGTRLTVT.

This clonotype was observed many times. This chain joins TRBV7-2 and TRBJ2-5; D is unresolved. This CDR3 region has 11 residues. The germline gives CDR1 SGHTA, CDR2 FQGNSA. With 4 bases removed from V and 5 bases from J, the gap between germline ends came to 5 bases. CDR3: CASSSAETQYF. DNA of the CDR3: TGTGCCAGCAGCTCAGCTGAGACCCAGTACTTC.

This clonotype has ten or more counts. J is TRBJ2-7 and V is TRBV7-2; unclear D gene. Germline values: CDR1 SGHTA, CDR2 FQGNSA. The CDR3 is 14 residues long. V was shortened by 1 base and J by 3 bases, with 10 bases between the two germline ends. This CDR3 is CASSLGSRIYEQYF. CDR3 sequence (DNA): TGTGCCAGCAGCTTAGGAAGTCGGATCTACGAGCAGTACTTC.

This rearrangement joins TRBV2 to TRBJ2-3; tentatively, D is TRBD2 (6 bases). Trimming took 4 bases from V and 3 from J, leaving 14 bases between them. The germline CDR1 and CDR2 sequences are SNHLY and FYNNEI. The CDR3 is 15 residues long. CDR3 residues: CASSGGGRGTDTQYF. CDR3 DNA: TGTGCCAGCAGTGGAGGAGGACGGGGGACAGATACGCAGTATTTT.

This clonotype was recorded many times. The V call is TRBV9, the J call TRBJ2-1; possibly TRBD1 for D (6 bases). Trimming took off 0 bases at V and 0 bases at J, with 7 bases between the two ends. The germline V gene has CDR1 SGDLS and CDR2 YYNGEE. CDR3 length: 15 residues. The CDR3 coding sequence is TGTGCCAGCAGCGTAGGGGGGCTCTCCTACAATGAGCAGTTCTTC. Amino acid sequence: CASSVGGLSYNEQFF.

This clonotype has a count of ten or more. The rearrangement links TRBV9 to TRBJ1-3; a weak D match, TRBD1 (5 bases). Germline V CDR1 and CDR2: SGDLS, YYNGEE. This CDR3 has 15 amino acids. Trimming took 4 bases from V and 0 from J, leaving 11 bases between them. CDR3 in amino acids: CASSRGRDSGNTIYF. The DNA of the CDR3 is TGTGCCAGCAGCCGGGGGAGAGACTCTGGAAACACCATATATTTT.

This clonotype was seen repeatedly, ten times or more. V usage is TRBV6-1 and J usage is TRBJ2-3, with no clear D. Germline values: CDR1 MNHNS, CDR2 SASEGT. Trimming took off 2 bases at V and 4 bases at J, with 13 bases between the two ends. This CDR3 region has 15 residues. The CDR3 is CASSESVRMADTQYF. The CDR3 DNA follows: TGTGCCAGCAGTGAAAGCGTTAGAATGGCAGATACGCAGTATTTT.

This clonotype was recorded at least ten times. V and J are TRBV13 and TRBJ1-6; no firm D call. CDR1 and CDR2 (germline): PRHDT, FYEKMQ (reference sequence). CDR3 length equals 15 residues. V dropped 5 bases and J dropped 2 bases, with 10 bases sitting between them. CDR3 DNA: TGTGCCAGCAGCCCCCCACCTACCTATAATTCACCCCTCCACTTT. Residues: CASSPPPTYNSPLHF.

This clonotype occurred many times. The J gene is TRBJ2-7, the V gene TRBV11-2, with D uncertain. From germline, CDR1 is SGHAT and CDR2 FQNNGV. There are 13 residues in the CDR3. V lost 5 bases, J lost 5 bases, and 13 bases lay in between. DNA for the CDR3: TGTGCCAGCAGCCCTTTTCTATTTCACGAGCAGTACTTC. This gives the protein CASSPFLFHEQYF.

This chain uses TRBV14 with TRBJ1-2, with D hard to call. Germline V CDR1 and CDR2: SGHDN, FVKESK. The CDR3 sequence is 15 residues long. V was cut by 4 bases and J by 7 bases, with 19 bases left in between. CDR3 nucleotide sequence: TGTGCCAGCAGCCCAGAGCCGGGAAAAGGCGGTGGCTACACCTTC. This encodes CASSPEPGKGGGYTF. The whole variable domain, remainder taken from reference TRBV14 and TRBJ1-2, is EAGVTQFPSHSVIEKGQTVTLRCDPISGHDNLYWYRRVMGKEIKFLLHFVKESKQDESGMPNNRFLAERTGGTYSTLKVQPAELEDSGVYFCASSPEPGKGGGYTFGSGTRLTVV.

About this clonotype itself: A much larger clone differs by one base, so this may be a read error. This chain uses TRBV5-5 with TRBJ2-5; a possible D gene is TRBD1 (6 bases). Germline values: CDR1 SGHKS, CDR2 YYEKEE (reference sequence). This CDR3 has 13 amino acids. Trimming pared 2 bases from V and 9 bases from J, leaving 14 bases between. CDR3 amino acids: CASSFNRAEAQYF. The DNA for the CDR3 is TGTGCCAGCAGCTTTAACAGGGCGGAGGCCCAGTACTTC.